This T cell receptor beta chain was sequenced during a study of blood T cell repertoires in COVID-19. Study-wide context: The United States, Italy and Spain provided the acute and convalescent COVID-19 samples.

The CDR3 runs 12 residues. From germline, CDR1 is SQVTM and CDR2 ANQGSEA. V lost 3 bases and J 7 bases, leaving 11 bases between the germline ends. Methods used by the authors: It was from reference gene primer amplification that nucleated cell counts were estimated. Here immunoSEQ multiplex PCR was the method, and the copy in TCRdb shows in-frame clones only, minus some. V, J and clone size are taken as reported in that table, and D and trimming were inferred from the DNA itself. Seen here are approximately 210,000 clones, approximately 84% observed once, and the top ten hold around 7.3%. The chain couples TRBV29-1 to TRBJ2-3, with no clear D. Specimen: peripheral blood. This TCR was recovered from a woman in her forties or fifties with active or convalescent COVID-19. In nucleotides, the CDR3 is TGCAGCGTTGATCCCGTCCCTAATACGCAGTATTTT. Its translation: CSVDPVPNTQYF.